The 24 T cell receptor beta chains below were found in one sample sequenced in a study of blood T cell repertoires in COVID-19. The assay was immunoSEQ multiplex PCR, and TCRdb's table has in-frame clones only and misses some. The table includes approximately 390,000 clones, around 90% detected once. The sample consisted of peripheral blood. The receptors derive from a man younger than 35 with active or convalescent COVID-19.

The V call is TRBV5-1, the J call TRBJ1-1; the D is unclear. Trimming removed 3 bases from V and 5 bases from J, with 14 bases in between. The germline CDR1 and CDR2 sequences are SGHRS and YFSETQ. The CDR3 extends over 14 amino acids. CDR3 sequence: CASSYEGRGTEAFF. The CDR3 coding sequence is TGCGCCAGCAGCTACGAAGGGCGCGGGACTGAAGCTTTCTTT.

This chain joins TRBV5-4 and TRBJ1-2; TRBD1 matches 8 bases. CDR3 length equals 15 residues. Germline V gene sequence: CDR1 SGHNT, CDR2 YYREEE (reference sequence). The J segment lost 6 bases and the V segment lost 0 bases, leaving 7 bases of the junction unmatched. CDR3 residues: CASSLEGRGRDGYTF. The CDR3 DNA follows: TGTGCCAGCAGCTTGGAGGGCAGGGGGCGTGATGGCTACACCTTC. The full variable domain, completed using reference TRBV5-4 and TRBJ1-2, is ETGVTQSPTHLIKTRGQQVTLRCSSQSGHNTVSWYQQALGQGPQFIFQYYREEENGRGNFPPRFSGLQFPNYSSELNVNALELDDSALYLCASSLEGRGRDGYTFGSGTRLTVV.

This sequence joins TRBV12-3 or TRBV12-4 and TRBJ2-2, with D perhaps TRBD2 (5 bases). The CDR3 runs 12 residues. Between the trimmed V and J ends, which lost 10 bases and 6 bases, there was a span of 12 bases. Here the CDR3 reads CATGREPGELFF. The CDR3, as DNA: TGTGCCACGGGGAGAGAACCCGGGGAGCTGTTTTTT.

This chain links TRBV28 with TRBJ1-2; possible D gene TRBD1, 5 bases. V lost 3 bases and J 5 bases, leaving 10 bases between the germline ends. The V gene's germline CDR1 is MDHEN and CDR2 SYDVKM. This CDR3 has 13 residues. The CDR3 region is CASSFSRGYGYTF. The CDR3 DNA is TGTGCCAGCAGTTTTAGCCGGGGGTATGGCTACACCTTC.

The V gene is TRBV19, the J gene TRBJ2-2; 9 nucleotides align to TRBD1. Germline V gene lookup returns CDR1 LNHDA and CDR2 SQIVND (reference sequence). After removal of 9 bases from V and 1 base from J, the junction contained 12 bases not matched to a gene. CDR3 length equals 17 residues. The CDR3 spells CASGPRPGQGNTGELFF. The DNA of the CDR3 is TGTGCCAGCGGGCCGCGTCCGGGACAGGGGAACACCGGGGAGCTGTTTTTT.

This chain links TRBV24-1 with TRBJ2-3; unclear D gene. Trimming left V 5 bases short and J 4 bases short, with 9 bases between. The germline V gene encodes CDR1 KGHDR and CDR2 SFDVKD. The CDR3 is made up of 13 amino acids. CDR3 sequence reads: CATSAMVADTQYF. Here the CDR3 DNA reads TGTGCCACCAGTGCGATGGTAGCAGATACGCAGTATTTT.

The V call is TRBV28, the J call TRBJ1-5, with 11 positions matching TRBD1. Germline lookup yields CDR1 MDHEN and CDR2 SYDVKM. The CDR3 length is 15 residues. Trimming cost V 7 bases and J 6 bases; bases outside gene matches: 8. The CDR3 sequence is CASNKGTGGSQPQHF. The CDR3, as DNA: TGTGCCAGCAATAAAGGGACAGGGGGAAGTCAGCCCCAGCATTTT.

This clone was counted a single time. The J gene is TRBJ2-1, the V gene TRBV18; no clear D gene. There are 14 residues in the CDR3. The germline V and J ends were trimmed by 4 bases and 8 bases, with 15 bases remaining between them. Germline CDR1 reads KGHSH; CDR2 reads LQKENI. CDR3 bases: TGTGCCAGCTCACTCGGGTCTACGTGGGATGAGCAGTTCTTC. As protein: CASSLGSTWDEQFF. The full variable domain, completed using reference TRBV18 and TRBJ2-1, is NAGVMQNPRHLVRRRGQEARLRCSPMKGHSHVYWYRQLPEEGLKFMVYLQKENIIDESGMPKERFSAEFPKEGPSILRIQQVVRGDSAAYFCASSLGSTWDEQFFGPGTRLTVL.

The chain carries TRBV5-1 and TRBJ2-7, with TRBD2 identical over 8 bases. The CDR3 consists of 15 residues. Unmatched junction bases numbered 10, after V lost 5 bases and J lost 3 bases. Germline V lookup: CDR1 SGHRS, CDR2 YFSETQ. The CDR3 nucleotides read TGCGCCAGCAGGCCGGGGGGGACACGGGACTACGAGCAGTACTTC. Protein product: CASRPGGTRDYEQYF.

The CDR3 here is CASSQVPLLRRTSGNTGELFF. CDR3 sequence (DNA): TGTGCCAGCAGCCAAGTCCCTCTTCTTCGGCGGACTAGCGGAAACACCGGGGAGCTGTTTTTT. This chain joins TRBV3-1 (or the pseudogene TRBV3-2) and TRBJ2-2; 10 bases agree with TRBD2. Germline V CDR1 and CDR2: LGHDT, YNNKEL (reference sequence). V lost 1 base and J lost 2; bases outside the gene matches: 16. The CDR3 has 21 residues.

V gene TRBV5-1 combines with J gene TRBJ2-3; 7 bases are a match to TRBD2. The CDR3 contains 16 residues. Germline V gene lookup returns CDR1 SGHRS and CDR2 YFSETQ. J gave up 5 bases and V 4 bases, and 13 bases lay outside the gene matches. Here the CDR3 reads CASSDGAGIRGDTQYF. The CDR3 DNA is TGCGCCAGCAGCGACGGAGCGGGAATAAGGGGAGATACGCAGTATTTT.

The chain is built from TRBV2 and TRBJ1-3; D unresolved. CDR3 length equals 15 residues. Germline CDR1 reads SNHLY; CDR2 reads FYNNEI. V was pared by 6 bases and J by 0 bases, with 12 bases between. CDR3 sequence reads: CASRGQVISGNTIYF. DNA for the CDR3: TGTGCCAGCAGGGGCCAGGTTATCTCTGGAAACACCATATATTTT.

V gene TRBV7-3 combines with J gene TRBJ2-5; D is possibly TRBD2 (6 bases). The ends were cut back, 3 bases at V and 5 bases at J, with 10 bases in the middle. Looked up from germline, CDR1 is SGHTA and CDR2 is FQGTGA. The CDR3 length is 13 residues. The CDR3, as DNA: TGTGCCAGCAGCTTGGGACTCTGGGAGACCCAGTACTTC. This gives the protein CASSLGLWETQYF.

The V gene is TRBV12-3 or TRBV12-4, the J gene TRBJ2-7; D is perhaps TRBD1 (6 bases). V lost 6 bases and J 4 bases, leaving 13 bases between the germline ends. The CDR3 consists of 13 residues. CDR3 amino acids: CASSRRDTYEQYF. The CDR3 DNA reads TGTGCCAGCAGCCGTCGGGACACTTACGAGCAGTACTTC.

The chain is built from TRBV9 and TRBJ2-6, with a possible D match to TRBD2 (5 bases). The CDR3 contains 16 residues. Trimming stripped 4 bases from V and 3 bases from J, with 14 bases between. Germline CDR1 SGDLS, CDR2 YYNGEE. In DNA, the CDR3 is TGTGCCAGCAGCCCTTCCCCGGGGTTTGGGGCCAACGTCCTGACTTTC. As protein: CASSPSPGFGANVLTF.

V gene TRBV5-1 combines with J gene TRBJ1-1; perhaps TRBD1 as D (6 bases). The CDR3 sequence is 14 residues long. V was shortened by 1 base and J by 4 bases, with 11 bases between the two germline ends. The V gene's germline CDR1 is SGHRS and CDR2 YFSETQ. CDR3 residues: CASSLLGASTEAFF. The CDR3, as DNA: TGCGCCAGCAGCTTGTTGGGGGCTTCCACTGAAGCTTTCTTT.

The chain is built from TRBV6-2 or TRBV6-3 and TRBJ2-3, with D perhaps TRBD2 (5 bases). CDR3 length equals 15 residues. Germline V gene sequence: CDR1 MNHEY, CDR2 SVGEGT. V gave up 6 bases and J gave up 3 bases, with 16 bases separating them. CDR3 sequence (DNA): TGTGCCAGCAGCAGCGCAGAGGGCTGGACAGATACGCAGTATTTT. Protein product: CASSSAEGWTDTQYF.

The J gene is TRBJ2-3, the V gene TRBV6-2 or TRBV6-3; D gene uncertain. Trimming took 5 bases from V and 7 from J, leaving 10 bases between them. Germline V gene data show CDR1 as MNHEY and CDR2 as SVGEGT. CDR3 length: 12 amino acids. The CDR3 sequence: CASSRSYNTQYF. For the CDR3, the DNA is TGTGCCAGCAGTCGTTCCTATAATACGCAGTATTTT.

In this sample, this clone turned up a few times. This sample also contains other DNA sequences that code for the same CDR3. The J gene is TRBJ2-5, the V gene TRBV5-1; D ambiguous. The CDR3 spans 12 residues. V was shortened by 2 bases and J by 2 bases, with 4 bases between the two germline ends. The germline V gene has CDR1 SGHRS and CDR2 YFSETQ. The DNA for the CDR3 is TGCGCCAGCAGCTTATCGCAAGAGACCCAGTACTTC. Translating it yields CASSLSQETQYF.

The chain employs TRBV5-6 and TRBJ2-1, with a tentative D call TRBD1 (5 bases). The CDR3 is 16 amino acids. Germline-derived CDR1 and CDR2 are SGHDT and YYEEEE. V gave up 0 bases and J gave up 6 bases, with 16 bases separating them. CDR3 in DNA: TGTGCCAGCAGCTTGGACACAGGAAGCTTGGCCAATGAGCAGTTCTTC. This gives the protein CASSLDTGSLANEQFF.

Only a few counts were recorded for this clone. The V and J genes are TRBV11-1 and TRBJ1-2; no clear D gene. This CDR3 has 14 amino acids. CDR1 is SGHAT, CDR2 FQDESV, per germline (reference sequence). Trimming took off 5 bases at V and 2 bases at J, with 12 bases between the two ends. DNA for the CDR3: TGTGCCAGCAGCCCCGTTGGAGGAAACTATGGCTACACCTTC. It translates to CASSPVGGNYGYTF.

This chain joins TRBV15 and TRBJ1-1; a weak D match, TRBD1 (5 bases). The CDR3 has 13 amino acids. CDR1 LNHNV and CDR2 YYDKDF come from the germline V gene (reference sequence). V lost 3 bases to trimming and J lost 11 bases, with 16 bases between them. The chain's CDR3 is CATSSLWGGEAFF. Here the CDR3 DNA reads TGTGCCACCAGCAGTTTATGGGGAGGGGAGGCTTTCTTT.

J is TRBJ2-1 and V is TRBV7-9; 8 bases align to TRBD1. The CDR3 contains 15 residues. Germline V CDR1 and CDR2: SEHNR, FQNEAQ (reference sequence). The V segment lost 5 bases and the J segment 4 bases; nucleotides outside the gene matches: 7. The CDR3 DNA is TGTGCCAGCAGCCCCAGGGGGCTAGAATACAATGAGCAGTTCTTC. Translating gives CASSPRGLEYNEQFF.

The V and J genes are TRBV6-2 or TRBV6-3 and TRBJ2-5; 7 positions agree with TRBD2. The CDR3 is made up of 13 amino acids. V trimming: 6 bases; J trimming: 1 base; junction bases outside the gene matches: 2. The germline CDR1 and CDR2 sequences are MNHEY and SVGEGT. In DNA, the CDR3 is TGTGCCAGCAGCCGGGGGGTCCAAGAGACCCAGTACTTC. Protein sequence: CASSRGVQETQYF.